This is a list of T cell receptor beta chains from one sample in a study of T cell responses to AZD1222 COVID-19 vaccine. Clones were read by immunoSEQ multiplex PCR, and TCRdb kept only the in-frame ones, dropping some. This table has roughly 95,000 clones, around nine tenths appearing once. The input for sequencing was peripheral blood, taken on day 0 of AZD1222 vaccination. The receptors shown here come from an adult in good health. The CDR3 runs from the conserved cysteine through the conserved F or W. D genes are given only for firm matches. The size entry is marked missing in some rows and otherwise reads once, few, many or a size class.

size	V	J	D	CDR3	DNA
NA	TRBV11-2	TRBJ2-1	TRBD2	CASSLGPRLAGLYNEQFF	TGTGCCAGCAGCTTAGGCCCCCGGCTAGCGGGATTGTACAATGAGCAGTTCTTC
NA	TRBV11-2	TRBJ2-7	NA	CASSVLPIRYSYEQYF	TGTGCCAGCAGCGTCCTTCCTATCAGATACTCCTACGAGCAGTACTTC
NA	TRBV20-1	TRBJ2-1	NA	CSAPDGNEQFF	TGCAGTGCCCCAGACGGGAATGAGCAGTTCTTC
once	TRBV28	TRBJ1-4	TRBD1	CASSPPTGGVLEKLFF	TGTGCCAGCAGTCCACCTACAGGGGGCGTTCTCGAAAAACTGTTTTTT
NA	TRBV28	TRBJ2-1	NA	CASSRGPGPEVYNEQFF	TGTGCCAGCAGTAGGGGCCCGGGGCCCGAAGTATACAATGAGCAGTTCTTC
NA	TRBV4-3	TRBJ1-1	NA	CASSQGTGFGVLNTEAFF	TGCGCCAGCAGCCAAGGAACCGGATTCGGAGTGTTGAACACTGAAGCTTTCTTT
NA	TRBV27	TRBJ1-1	NA	CASSILEAGNTEAFF	TGTGCCAGCAGTATCCTCGAGGCGGGAAACACTGAAGCTTTCTTT
NA	TRBV27	TRBJ1-1	TRBD1	CASKPGQGRTEAFF	TGTGCCAGCAAACCGGGACAGGGGAGGACTGAAGCTTTCTTT
NA	TRBV28	TRBJ2-3	TRBD2	CASNRPTGLAGHSTDTQYF	TGTGCCAGCAACAGACCGACGGGACTAGCGGGGCATAGCACAGATACGCAGTATTTT
NA	TRBV28	TRBJ2-7	NA	CASRSQGGSYEQYF	TGTGCCAGCAGATCACAGGGGGGGTCCTACGAGCAGTACTTC
NA	TRBV7-3	TRBJ2-1	TRBD1	CASSLSGTASYNEQFF	TGTGCCAGCAGCTTATCTGGGACAGCTTCCTACAATGAGCAGTTCTTC
NA	TRBV12-3/TRBV12-4	TRBJ2-7	NA	CASSSSGFYEQYF	TGTGCCAGCAGTTCTTCAGGGTTCTACGAGCAGTACTTC
once	TRBV18	TRBJ2-3	NA	CASSRVASPRTDTQYF	TGTGCCAGCTCACGAGTAGCTTCACCGAGGACAGATACGCAGTATTTT
NA	TRBV28	TRBJ1-2	TRBD1	CASTMDRVDYGYTF	TGTGCCAGCACTATGGACAGGGTCGACTATGGCTACACCTTC
NA	TRBV30	TRBJ1-1	NA	CAWDVGNTEAFF	TGTGCCTGGGATGTGGGGAACACTGAAGCTTTCTTT
NA	TRBV18	TRBJ1-5	NA	CASSPPGSSGQPQHF	TGTGCCAGCTCACCGCCAGGGTCTTCGGGGCAGCCCCAGCATTTT
NA	TRBV7-9	TRBJ2-1	TRBD2	CASRASGIGEQFF	TGTGCATCGAGGGCTAGCGGGATAGGGGAGCAGTTCTTC
NA	TRBV19	TRBJ1-1	NA	CASSIGTSEAFF	TGTGCCAGTAGTATAGGGACATCAGAAGCTTTCTTT
NA	TRBV11-3	TRBJ2-2	NA	CASSGTSANTGELFF	TGTGCCAGCAGCGGGACAAGTGCGAACACCGGGGAGCTGTTTTTT
NA	TRBV10-3	TRBJ1-2	TRBD1	CAISEQGAAYGYTF	TGTGCCATCAGTGAACAGGGGGCGGCCTATGGCTACACCTTC
NA	TRBV2	TRBJ2-3	NA	CASKSMRTDTQYF	TGTGCCAGCAAGTCTATGCGCACAGATACGCAGTATTTT
NA	TRBV19	TRBJ1-1	NA	CASQSWGNTEAFF	TGTGCCAGCCAGTCCTGGGGCAACACTGAAGCTTTCTTT
once	TRBV4-3	TRBJ1-1	NA	CASSQLTGKHTEAFF	TGCGCCAGCAGCCAACTAACAGGGAAGCACACTGAAGCTTTCTTT
once	TRBV15	TRBJ1-2	NA	CATSRAGNYGYTF	TGTGCCACCAGCAGAGCAGGAAACTATGGCTACACCTTC
NA	TRBV11-2	TRBJ1-2	NA	CASSSGWGYGYTF	TGTGCCAGCAGTTCTGGGTGGGGCTATGGCTACACCTTC
NA	TRBV4-2	TRBJ2-5	TRBD2	CASSRYSGRSQETQYF	TGTGCCAGCAGCCGCTATAGCGGGAGGTCCCAAGAGACCCAGTACTTC
NA	TRBV6-2/TRBV6-3	TRBJ1-5	NA	CASSYSWLVQGSWNQPQHF	TGTGCCAGCAGTTACTCTTGGCTGGTACAGGGATCTTGGAATCAGCCCCAGCATTTT
NA	TRBV15	TRBJ1-5	NA	CATSRDFGSNQPQHF	TGTGCCACCAGCAGAGATTTCGGTAGCAATCAGCCCCAGCATTTT
NA	TRBV28	TRBJ1-5	TRBD1	CASSLRRTGANQPQHF	TGTGCCAGCAGTTTGAGAAGGACAGGGGCCAATCAGCCCCAGCATTTT
NA	TRBV6-4	TRBJ2-3	NA	CASSDSMGGADTQYF	TGTGCCAGCAGTGACTCGATGGGGGGCGCAGATACGCAGTATTTT
NA	TRBV28	TRBJ1-2	NA	CASTFMGKDYGYTF	TGTGCCAGCACGTTCATGGGGAAGGACTATGGCTACACCTTC
NA	TRBV5-8	TRBJ1-4	NA	CASSLTGSGSEKLFF	TGTGCCAGCAGCTTAACAGGGAGTGGGAGTGAAAAACTGTTTTTT
NA	TRBV7-9	TRBJ2-1	TRBD2	CASSLPGLGDHEQFF	TGTGCCAGCAGCCTACCGGGACTAGGTGACCATGAGCAGTTCTTC
NA	TRBV5-1	TRBJ1-1	TRBD1	CASSPRQGNTEAFF	TGCGCCAGCAGCCCGCGACAGGGAAACACTGAAGCTTTCTTT
NA	TRBV7-3	TRBJ2-5	NA	CASSSPKETQYF	TGTGCCAGCAGCTCCCCCAAGGAGACCCAGTACTTC
NA	TRBV4-1	TRBJ1-5	NA	CASSQVQGLYNQPQHF	TGCGCCAGCAGCCAGGTTCAAGGGCTCTACAATCAGCCCCAGCATTTT
NA	TRBV3-1/TRBV3-2	TRBJ1-2	NA	CASSQDAGSSGYTF	TGTGCCAGCAGCCAAGACGCGGGTTCCTCCGGCTACACCTTC
NA	TRBV28	TRBJ1-2	TRBD1	CASSLGQHANYGYTF	TGTGCCAGCAGTTTGGGACAGCATGCTAACTATGGCTACACCTTC
NA	TRBV28	TRBJ1-2	NA	CASSPYTRAGYTF	TGTGCCAGCAGTCCCTACACCAGGGCTGGCTACACCTTC